The 16 T cell receptor beta chains listed next were all sequenced from one sample in a study of T cell responses to AZD1222 COVID-19 vaccine. Produced via immunoSEQ multiplex PCR; TCRdb's table is partial and in-frame only. Among about 160,000 clones, around 89% were seen once, and the ten largest hold more than 4%. Material: peripheral blood, obtained 28 days after the second AZD1222 dose. Source of these receptors: an adult who received the AZD1222 COVID-19 vaccine.

The gene calls are TRBV6-5 and TRBJ2-3, with D uncertain. CDR1 is MNHEY and CDR2 is SVGAGI in the germline V gene. The V end lost 4 bases, the J end lost 5 bases, and 4 bases lay between the germline ends. CDR3 length: 11 amino acids. As DNA, the CDR3 is TGTGCCAGCAGTTCGAGAGATACGCAGTATTTT. Translating it yields CASSSRDTQYF.

The chain employs TRBV7-6 and TRBJ2-5; no reliable D call. CDR1 is SGHVS, CDR2 FNYEAQ, per germline. The length of the CDR3 is 16 residues. Deletions cut 0 bases from V and 7 bases from J, with 18 bases between. The CDR3 region has the DNA TGTGCCAGCAGCTTAGCGAGACCTTCCGCACCCGGGACCCAGTACTTC. Its translation: CASSLARPSAPGTQYF.

The rearrangement links TRBV29-1 to TRBJ2-2, with D maybe TRBD2 (7 bases). The CDR3 has 17 amino acids. Trimming took 3 bases from V and 1 from J, leaving 18 bases between them. The germline V gene has CDR1 SQVTM and CDR2 ANQGSEA. DNA for the CDR3: TGCAGCGTTGAGTTGGGAGGGACGACAGGGAACACCGGGGAGCTGTTTTTT. Amino acids: CSVELGGTTGNTGELFF.

This clone was observed a few times. V usage is TRBV19 and J usage is TRBJ1-1; D gene unclear. The V end was cut by 2 bases, the J end by 0 bases, with 4 bases between. The CDR3 spans 13 residues. Looked up from germline, CDR1 is LNHDA and CDR2 is SQIVND (reference sequence). The CDR3 loop reads CASSITLNTEAFF. DNA of the CDR3: TGTGCCAGTAGTATAACGTTGAACACTGAAGCTTTCTTT.

CDR3 DNA: TGCAGCGTAGCGGAAAATTCCTACGAGCAGTACTTC. The encoded protein is CSVAENSYEQYF. This chain joins TRBV29-1 and TRBJ2-7, with D perhaps matching TRBD2 (5 bases). CDR1 is SQVTM and CDR2 is ANQGSEA in the germline V gene. This CDR3 spans 12 amino acids. Trimming cost V 6 bases and J 1 base, with 10 bases left between them.

The genes are TRBV5-1 and TRBJ1-6; TRBD1 is a possible D gene (5 bases). Germline V gives CDR1 SGHRS, CDR2 YFSETQ. The length of the CDR3 is 16 residues. V was trimmed by 2 bases and J by 8 bases, leaving 17 bases between them. CDR3 sequence: CASSFHGRGTYSPLHF. Written as DNA, the CDR3 is TGCGCCAGCAGCTTCCACGGAAGGGGCACCTATTCACCCCTCCACTTT.

The chain has TRBV7-6 and TRBJ2-3; D remains ambiguous. Germline CDR1 SGHVS, CDR2 FNYEAQ. This CDR3 spans 12 amino acids. The germline V and J ends were trimmed by 2 bases and 0 bases, with 0 bases remaining between them. This CDR3 reads CASSLSTDTQYF. CDR3 nucleotide sequence: TGTGCCAGCAGCTTAAGCACAGATACGCAGTATTTT.

This sequence joins TRBV2 and TRBJ1-3; 7 bases are shared with TRBD1. J gave up 8 bases and V 4 bases, and 5 bases lay outside the gene matches. The CDR3 contains 13 residues. In germline, CDR1 is SNHLY, CDR2 FYNNEI. CDR3 loop: CASSGDRVYTIYF. The CDR3 DNA is TGTGCCAGCAGTGGAGACAGGGTCTACACCATATATTTT.

The V gene is TRBV7-8, the J gene TRBJ1-1; D gene unclear. Trimming removed 5 bases from V and 1 base from J, with 11 bases in between. Per germline, CDR1 SGHVS and CDR2 FQNEAQ. The CDR3 length is 14 residues. DNA of the CDR3: TGTGCCAGCAGCCCGGACGGGTCGAACACTGAAGCTTTCTTT. As protein: CASSPDGSNTEAFF.

A few counts support this clone. The V call is TRBV9, the J call TRBJ2-5, with D tentatively TRBD2 (5 bases). This CDR3 has 16 residues. Germline V gene sequence: CDR1 SGDLS, CDR2 YYNGEE. V lost 6 bases and J 5 bases, leaving 23 bases between the germline ends. CDR3 sequence reads: CASTPTGLWAGETQYF. CDR3 DNA: TGTGCCAGCACCCCCACTGGACTTTGGGCGGGTGAGACCCAGTACTTC.

The rearrangement uses TRBV2 and TRBJ1-4; 7 bases are a match to TRBD1. Trimming removed 5 bases from V and 3 bases from J; junction bases left unmatched: 12. Germline lookup yields CDR1 SNHLY and CDR2 FYNNEI. This CDR3 has 17 residues. DNA for the CDR3: TGTGCCAGCAGTCAGTCAGGGGGAAGGATGGCTAATGAAAAACTGTTTTTT. It translates to CASSQSGGRMANEKLFF.

CDR3: CASGPTGTAKAEAFF. Written as DNA, the CDR3 is TGTGCCAGCGGACCAACCGGGACAGCGAAAGCTGAAGCTTTCTTT. The chain has TRBV7-9 and TRBJ1-1, with TRBD1 matching 7 bases. Germline V CDR1 and CDR2: SEHNR, FQNEAQ (reference sequence). Trimming removed 8 bases from V and 6 bases from J; junction bases left unmatched: 15. CDR3 length: 15 residues.

The CDR3 region has the DNA TGTGCCACTGGACTAGCGGGGGTCACAGATACGCAGTATTTT. Translating it yields CATGLAGVTDTQYF. V gene TRBV2 combines with J gene TRBJ2-3; TRBD2 agrees at 13 bases. There are 14 residues in the CDR3. CDR1 and CDR2 (germline): SNHLY, FYNNEI. V lost 10 bases and J lost 2; bases outside the gene matches: 3.

This clone has more than one count but fewer than ten. The rearrangement links TRBV19 to TRBJ1-3; D is possibly TRBD1 (5 bases). This CDR3 is 13 amino acids long. V was pared by 5 bases and J by 4 bases, with 9 bases between. Germline V gene data show CDR1 as LNHDA and CDR2 as SQIVND (reference sequence). In DNA, the CDR3 is TGTGCCAGTAGTCGGGACTCCGGAAACACCATATATTTT. Translating it yields CASSRDSGNTIYF.

CDR3 coding DNA: TGCAGCGCCACGAACACACTCGGATCCTACGAGCAGTACTTC. It encodes CSATNTLGSYEQYF. V and J are TRBV29-1 and TRBJ2-7; D ambiguous. This CDR3 region has 14 residues. Trimming took off 7 bases at V and 1 base at J, with 17 bases between the two ends. Germline assignment: CDR1 SQVTM and CDR2 ANQGSEA.

The chain joins TRBV6-4 to TRBJ2-1, with 9 bases matching TRBD2. V gave up 0 bases and J gave up 3 bases; unmatched junction bases: 3. There are 16 residues in the CDR3. In germline, CDR1 is MRHNA, CDR2 SNTAGT. CDR3 sequence reads: CASSDSGGGGYNEQFF. The CDR3 DNA reads TGTGCCAGCAGTGACTCCGGCGGGGGGGGCTACAATGAGCAGTTCTTC.